A single sample is the source of the 31 T cell receptor beta chains below, sequenced in a study of blood T cell repertoires in COVID-19. Measured with immunoSEQ multiplex PCR; TCRdb has only the in-frame clones, and not every one. The data show approximately 120,000 clones, about 79% seen once. Sequencing was carried out using peripheral blood. These receptors came from a woman of 80 years or more with active or convalescent COVID-19.

The rearrangement uses TRBV18 and TRBJ1-1, with 8 bases lining up with TRBD1. This CDR3 region has 17 residues. Germline trimming cut 3 bases from V and 0 bases from J; bases unmatched to any gene: 9. In germline, CDR1 is KGHSH, CDR2 LQKENI. The CDR3: CASSPFDRGGMNTEAFF. DNA of the CDR3: TGTGCCAGCTCACCCTTCGACAGGGGCGGAATGAACACTGAAGCTTTCTTT. The full variable domain, its missing parts supplied by reference TRBV18 and TRBJ1-1, is NAGVMQNPRHLVRRRGQEARLRCSPMKGHSHVYWYRQLPEEGLKFMVYLQKENIIDESGMPKERFSAEFPKEGPSILRIQQVVRGDSAAYFCASSPFDRGGMNTEAFFGQGTRLTVV.

The chain has TRBV7-2 and TRBJ2-1, with 8 bases that match TRBD2. The V and J ends lost 1 base and 5 bases, in that order; junction bases with no gene match: 4. CDR1 is SGHTA and CDR2 is FQGNSA in the germline V gene. This CDR3 has 15 residues. CDR3 sequence: CASSLERLAHNEQFF. As DNA, the CDR3 is TGTGCCAGCAGCTTAGAGCGACTAGCGCACAATGAGCAGTTCTTC.

The rearrangement uses TRBV7-3 and TRBJ1-1; D gene ambiguous. The CDR3 has 13 amino acids. Germline assignment: CDR1 SGHTA and CDR2 FQGTGA. The V gene lost 4 bases and the J gene lost 3 bases, with 9 bases spanning the gap. The CDR3 sequence: CASSSLIDTEAFF. In DNA form, the CDR3 reads TGTGCCAGCAGCTCCTTAATTGACACTGAAGCTTTCTTT.

This clone was counted a few times. The chain joins TRBV30 to TRBJ1-5; D gene uncertain. Trimming left V 1 base short and J 3 bases short, with 7 bases between. Germline V gene lookup returns CDR1 GTSNPN and CDR2 SVGIG (reference sequence). The CDR3 has 13 amino acids. This chain's CDR3 is CAWSGRLNQPQHF. The CDR3, as DNA: TGTGCCTGGAGTGGGCGGCTCAATCAGCCCCAGCATTTT.

Concerning this clone itself: The same CDR3 arises from other DNA sequences in this sample as well. The chain uses TRBV6-5 and TRBJ2-7; 7 nucleotides match TRBD1. CDR3 length equals 14 residues. Germline lookup yields CDR1 MNHEY and CDR2 SVGAGI. V trimming: 0 bases; J trimming: 5 bases; junction bases outside the gene matches: 4. The CDR3 loop is CASSYSIQGHEQYF. In nucleotides, the CDR3 is TGTGCCAGCAGTTACTCGATACAGGGGCACGAGCAGTACTTC.

The V gene is TRBV19, the J gene TRBJ1-1, with D maybe TRBD1 (6 bases). The CDR3 is 14 amino acids. From germline, CDR1 is LNHDA and CDR2 SQIVND (reference sequence). The V end was cut by 4 bases, the J end by 5 bases, with 14 bases between. The CDR3: CASSRFGGRTEAFF. In DNA, the CDR3 is TGTGCCAGTAGTAGGTTCGGGGGGCGTACTGAAGCTTTCTTT.

The V call is TRBV12-3 or TRBV12-4, the J call TRBJ2-7, with 12 bases identical to TRBD2. The length of the CDR3 is 13 residues. V shed 6 bases, J shed 7 bases, and the junction held 4 bases outside the gene matches. The CDR3 loop is CASSLAGGLEQYF. The DNA of the CDR3 is TGTGCCAGCAGCCTAGCGGGAGGGCTAGAGCAGTACTTC.

The chain combines TRBV7-8 with TRBJ1-3; D gene ambiguous. Germline assignment: CDR1 SGHVS and CDR2 FQNEAQ. Trimming left V 1 base short and J 0 bases short, with 10 bases between. The CDR3 extends over 16 amino acids. For the CDR3, the DNA is TGTGCCAGCAGCTTAGGCGGAGGCTTCTCTGGAAACACCATATATTTT. Translating it yields CASSLGGGFSGNTIYF.

V is TRBV29-1 and J is TRBJ2-7; D is unresolved. Trimming took off 4 bases at V and 3 bases at J, with 16 bases between the two ends. This CDR3 spans 14 amino acids. Germline V gene sequence: CDR1 SQVTM, CDR2 ANQGSEA. CDR3 residues: CSVVVSTVVYEQYF. The CDR3 region has the DNA TGCAGCGTTGTTGTGTCCACGGTGGTCTACGAGCAGTACTTC.

The gene calls are TRBV19 and TRBJ2-7; 7 nucleotides line up with TRBD2. Germline V lookup: CDR1 LNHDA, CDR2 SQIVND (reference sequence). The length of the CDR3 is 15 residues. The J segment lost 3 bases and the V segment lost 5 bases, leaving 10 bases of the junction unmatched. The CDR3 is CASSPERDYVYEQYF. CDR3 nucleotide sequence: TGTGCCAGTAGTCCAGAGAGGGACTACGTCTACGAGCAGTACTTC. Full variable domain (remainder filled in from reference TRBV19 and TRBJ2-7): DGGITQSPKYLFRKEGQNVTLSCEQNLNHDAMYWYRQDPGQGLRLIYYSQIVNDFQKGDIAEGYSVSREKKESFPLTVTSAQKNPTAFYLCASSPERDYVYEQYFGPGTRLTVT.

The chain has TRBV18 and TRBJ1-6; the match to TRBD1 covers 9 bases. Trimming removed 3 bases from V and 9 bases from J; junction bases left unmatched: 6. Germline-derived CDR1 and CDR2 are KGHSH and LQKENI. The CDR3 sequence is 15 residues long. The CDR3 nucleotides are TGTGCCAGCTCACCGCCACAGGGGGCTGGTTCACCCCTCCACTTT. Residues: CASSPPQGAGSPLHF.

V is TRBV3-1 (or the pseudogene TRBV3-2) and J is TRBJ1-2; D gene unclear. Germline CDR1 reads LGHDT; CDR2 reads YNNKEL (reference sequence). The V end lost 1 base, the J end lost 2 bases, and 8 bases lay between the germline ends. The CDR3 runs to 14 residues. CDR3 region: CASSQAAANYGYTF. Here the CDR3 DNA reads TGTGCCAGCAGCCAAGCGGCGGCAAACTATGGCTACACCTTC.

This chain connects TRBV5-1 to TRBJ2-2, with a tentative D call TRBD2 (6 bases). Germline CDR1 reads SGHRS; CDR2 reads YFSETQ. V was pared by 0 bases and J by 0 bases, with 12 bases between. This CDR3 is built from 17 residues. Here the CDR3 DNA reads TGCGCCAGCAGCTTGGCCTCGGCTAGCGCGAACACCGGGGAGCTGTTTTTT. Translated: CASSLASASANTGELFF.

The chain uses TRBV19 and TRBJ2-2; 7 positions agree with TRBD2. Trimming at V came to 6 bases and at J to 4 bases, leaving 14 bases not matched to a gene. The CDR3 is made up of 17 amino acids. From germline, CDR1 is LNHDA and CDR2 SQIVND (reference sequence). The DNA of the CDR3 is TGTGCCAGTAGGATTCCACCCCCGCGCGGGAGCACCGGGGAGCTGTTTTTT. Translating it yields CASRIPPPRGSTGELFF. The full variable domain, its missing parts supplied by reference TRBV19 and TRBJ2-2, is DGGITQSPKYLFRKEGQNVTLSCEQNLNHDAMYWYRQDPGQGLRLIYYSQIVNDFQKGDIAEGYSVSREKKESFPLTVTSAQKNPTAFYLCASRIPPPRGSTGELFFGEGSRLTVL.

V and J are TRBV11-3 and TRBJ2-1; D perhaps matches TRBD2 (5 bases). This CDR3 region has 15 residues. Between the trimmed V and J ends, which lost 5 bases and 5 bases, there was a span of 16 bases. CDR1 is SGHNT, CDR2 YENEEA, per germline. In nucleotides, the CDR3 is TGTGCCAGCAGCCCTAGTGGTCTAGCTCACAATGAGCAGTTCTTC. Protein product: CASSPSGLAHNEQFF.

The chain uses TRBV3-1 (or the pseudogene TRBV3-2) and TRBJ2-1, with a possible D match to TRBD2 (5 bases). The germline V and J ends were trimmed by 5 bases and 3 bases, with 8 bases remaining between them. The germline V gene has CDR1 LGHDT and CDR2 YNNKEL (reference sequence). CDR3 length: 13 residues. The CDR3 DNA reads TGTGCCAGCAGCAACGGGAACTACAATGAGCAGTTCTTC. It yields the protein CASSNGNYNEQFF.

The CDR3 DNA follows: TGTGCCATCAGTGAGGGAGCTAACTATGGCTACACCTTC. It is translated as CAISEGANYGYTF. The chain employs TRBV10-3 and TRBJ1-2; D uncertain. This CDR3 contains 13 residues. The germline CDR1 and CDR2 sequences are ENHRY and SYGVKD. Trimming took 2 bases from V and 0 from J, leaving 4 bases between them.

This clone is termed medium-sized. This chain uses TRBV11-3 with TRBJ2-1, with 10 bases that match TRBD2. CDR1 and CDR2 from the germline V gene are SGHNT and YENEEA. V lost 3 bases, J lost 2 bases, and 7 bases stayed unmatched. The CDR3 length is 17 residues. The CDR3 DNA follows: TGTGCCAGCAGCTTCCCCTCCGGACTAGCGGCCTACAATGAGCAGTTCTTC. Translation: CASSFPSGLAAYNEQFF.

V gene TRBV10-1 combines with J gene TRBJ2-5; D not resolved. V shed 3 bases and J shed 1 base, with 6 bases lying between them. The germline V gene has CDR1 WNHNN and CDR2 SYGVQD (reference sequence). CDR3 size: 13 residues. The CDR3 sequence is CASSDPSQETQYF. Here the CDR3 DNA reads TGCGCCAGCAGTGACCCTAGCCAAGAGACCCAGTACTTC.

The chain combines TRBV27 with TRBJ2-3; 11 nucleotides align to TRBD1. CDR1 is MNHEY and CDR2 is SMNVEV in the germline V gene (reference sequence). The CDR3 loop spans 17 amino acids. With 8 bases clipped from V and 2 bases from J, the junction kept 12 bases outside the gene matches. The DNA of the CDR3 is TGTGCCAGCTCCATGGGGACAGGGGGTGGTAACACAGATACGCAGTATTTT. Translated, it gives CASSMGTGGGNTDTQYF.

The chain combines TRBV9 with TRBJ2-1, with TRBD1 matching 9 bases. The CDR3 contains 17 residues. The V segment lost 0 bases and the J segment 8 bases; nucleotides outside the gene matches: 12. Germline values: CDR1 SGDLS, CDR2 YYNGEE. For the CDR3, the DNA is TGTGCCAGCAGCGTAGGGGTACAGGGGACAGGGCGAGATGAGCAGTTCTTC. This codes for CASSVGVQGTGRDEQFF. Supplemented by reference TRBV9 and TRBJ2-1, the full variable domain reads DSGVTQTPKHLITATGQRVTLRCSPRSGDLSVYWYQQSLDQGLQFLIQYYNGEERAKGNILERFSAQQFPDLHSELNLSSLELGDSALYFCASSVGVQGTGRDEQFFGPGTRLTVL.

The chain recombines TRBV3-1 (or the pseudogene TRBV3-2) with TRBJ1-6, with 8 positions matching TRBD1. Germline loops: CDR1 LGHDT, CDR2 YNNKEL (reference sequence). CDR3 length: 15 amino acids. V dropped 1 base and J dropped 10; count of bases not matched to a gene: 6. CDR3 loop: CASSQGTGINSPLHF. Here the CDR3 DNA reads TGTGCCAGCAGCCAAGGGACAGGGATAAACTCACCCCTCCACTTT.

The chain couples TRBV11-2 to TRBJ2-1; possible D gene TRBD1, 5 bases. Trimming removed 5 bases at V and 5 bases at J, with 10 bases between. The germline V gene has CDR1 SGHAT and CDR2 FQNNGV. The CDR3 runs 13 residues. In DNA, the CDR3 is TGTGCCAGCAGCCCTGACAGTAACAATGAGCAGTTCTTC. It yields the protein CASSPDSNNEQFF.

The rearrangement links TRBV7-3 to TRBJ2-5; 7 bases line up with TRBD2. Germline V gene lookup returns CDR1 SGHTA and CDR2 FQGTGA. V lost 5 bases to trimming and J lost 4 bases; unmatched junction nucleotides: 19. The CDR3 is 18 residues long. CDR3 DNA sequence: TGTGCCAGCAGCCCGGGGCGGGGGACTACGGATAGGGGAGAGACCCAGTACTTC. Translating gives CASSPGRGTTDRGETQYF.

The J gene is TRBJ1-5, the V gene TRBV18, with D unclear. CDR3 length equals 16 residues. Between the trimmed V and J ends, which lost 2 bases and 0 bases, there was a span of 11 bases. The germline CDR1 and CDR2 sequences are KGHSH and LQKENI. CDR3 coding DNA: TGTGCCAGCTCACCAGTCACAGCCCATAGCAATCAGCCCCAGCATTTT. Its translation: CASSPVTAHSNQPQHF.

This clone was counted a few times. The V and J genes are TRBV7-9 and TRBJ1-2, with TRBD1 as a possible D gene (6 bases). V dropped 5 bases and J dropped 2 bases, with 12 bases sitting between them. The CDR3 consists of 14 residues. Per the germline V gene, CDR1 is SEHNR and CDR2 is FQNEAQ (reference sequence). CDR3 protein: CASSPTGQNYGYTF. The DNA for the CDR3 is TGTGCCAGCAGCCCCACCGGACAGAACTATGGCTACACCTTC.

The chain is built from TRBV5-6 and TRBJ1-2, with 10 bases that match TRBD1. With 4 bases clipped from V and 7 bases from J, the junction kept 10 bases outside the gene matches. The CDR3 runs to 15 residues. Germline-derived CDR1 and CDR2 are SGHDT and YYEEEE. Here the CDR3 DNA reads TGTGCCAGCAGCCCCCGGGACAGGGGAATTGGTGGCTACACCTTC. Translated, it gives CASSPRDRGIGGYTF. Full variable domain (rest looked up from reference TRBV5-6 and TRBJ1-2): DAGVTQSPTHLIKTRGQQVTLRCSPKSGHDTVSWYQQALGQGPQFIFQYYEEEERQRGNFPDRFSGHQFPNYSSELNVNALLLGDSALYLCASSPRDRGIGGYTFGSGTRLTVV.

The chain is built from TRBV11-2 and TRBJ2-7; D might be TRBD1 (6 bases). V was cut by 3 bases and J by 3 bases, with 21 bases left in between. Germline V lookup: CDR1 SGHAT, CDR2 FQNNGV. CDR3 size: 17 residues. The CDR3 spells CASSFRGPGQRLYEQYF. The CDR3 DNA reads as TGTGCCAGCAGCTTTAGAGGCCCGGGACAAAGGCTCTACGAGCAGTACTTC.

J is TRBJ1-1 and V is TRBV5-1; 8 bases agree with TRBD1. Trimming cost V 2 bases and J 4 bases; bases outside gene matches: 7. The CDR3 extends over 15 amino acids. CDR1 and CDR2 from the germline V gene are SGHRS and YFSETQ. Here the CDR3 reads CASSLALQGGTEAFF. As DNA, the CDR3 is TGCGCCAGCAGCTTAGCCCTACAGGGGGGCACTGAAGCTTTCTTT.

This chain uses TRBV15 with TRBJ2-5; no clear D gene. The CDR3 runs to 19 residues. The germline V gene has CDR1 LNHNV and CDR2 YYDKDF (reference sequence). V shed 1 base and J shed 9 bases, with 30 bases lying between them. The CDR3 DNA reads TGTGCCACCAGCAGAGGCCGGAAAGACCTACTCCCCCTAGTCTGGTCCCAGTACTTC. Its translation: CATSRGRKDLLPLVWSQYF.

This chain's CDR3 is CASSVQGVGQPQHF. For the CDR3, the DNA is TGTGCCAGCAGCGTACAGGGCGTGGGTCAGCCCCAGCATTTT. This chain connects TRBV9 to TRBJ1-5, with D possibly being TRBD1 (5 bases). Deletions cut 1 base from V and 6 bases from J, with 11 bases between. CDR1 is SGDLS and CDR2 is YYNGEE in the germline V gene. The CDR3 has 14 residues. Complete variable domain (other parts from reference TRBV9 and TRBJ1-5): DSGVTQTPKHLITATGQRVTLRCSPRSGDLSVYWYQQSLDQGLQFLIQYYNGEERAKGNILERFSAQQFPDLHSELNLSSLELGDSALYFCASSVQGVGQPQHFGDGTRLSIL.